This T cell receptor (beta chain) emerged from a study of blood T cell repertoires in COVID-19. Looking at the study overall: Donors in the United States, Italy and Spain gave samples during acute or convalescent COVID-19. In each case, the material was cDNA or gDNA derived from T cells, B-cell-depleted T cells, or PBMCs.

In the study's own analysis: Reference gene primer amplification gave nucleated cell count estimates. Assay used: immunoSEQ multiplex PCR; TCRdb lists only in-frame clones, some missing. V, J and clone size reflect that table, while D and trimming were determined from the DNA. The sample lists about 300,000 clones; more than 70% were seen once. This TCR came from a woman aged 45-65 years with acute or convalescent COVID-19. Specimen: peripheral blood.

The CDR3 sequence is CASGDTPLSGNTIYF. The CDR3, as DNA: TGTGCCAGCGGGGACACACCACTCTCTGGAAACACCATATATTTT. The V and J genes are TRBV9 and TRBJ1-3, with a weak D call TRBD1 (6 bases). CDR3 length equals 15 residues. Germline values: CDR1 SGDLS, CDR2 YYNGEE. V lost 7 bases and J lost 0, with 14 bases in between.